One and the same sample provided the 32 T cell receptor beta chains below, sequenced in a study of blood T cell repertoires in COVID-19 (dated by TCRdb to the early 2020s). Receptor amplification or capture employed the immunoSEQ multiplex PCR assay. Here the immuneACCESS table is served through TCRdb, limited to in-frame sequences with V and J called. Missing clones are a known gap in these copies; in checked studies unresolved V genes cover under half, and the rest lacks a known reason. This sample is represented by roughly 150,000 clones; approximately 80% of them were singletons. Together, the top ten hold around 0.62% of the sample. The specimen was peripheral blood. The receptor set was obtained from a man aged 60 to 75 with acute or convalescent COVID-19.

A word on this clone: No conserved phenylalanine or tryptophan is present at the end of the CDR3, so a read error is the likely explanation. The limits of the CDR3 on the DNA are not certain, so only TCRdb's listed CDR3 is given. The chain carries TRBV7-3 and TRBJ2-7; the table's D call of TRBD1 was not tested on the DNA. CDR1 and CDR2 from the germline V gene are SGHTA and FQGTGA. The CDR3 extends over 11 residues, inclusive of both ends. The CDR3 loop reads CASSPRQGKGC.

The CDR3 reads CASAGDRLYGYTF. CDR3 coding DNA: TGTGCCAGCGCTGGGGACAGACTCTATGGCTACACCTTC. The V and J genes are TRBV28 and TRBJ1-2; 7 bases line up with TRBD1. The CDR3 loop spans 13 amino acids. Germline trimming cut 8 bases from V and 4 bases from J; bases unmatched to any gene: 7. Germline V gene sequence: CDR1 MDHEN, CDR2 SYDVKM.

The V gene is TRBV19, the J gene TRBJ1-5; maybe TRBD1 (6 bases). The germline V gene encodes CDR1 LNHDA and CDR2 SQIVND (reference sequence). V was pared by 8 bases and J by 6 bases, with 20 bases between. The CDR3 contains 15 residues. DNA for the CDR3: TGTGCCAGTCGAATCACAGGGAGTGTCGGTCAGCCCCAGCATTTT. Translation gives CASRITGSVGQPQHF.

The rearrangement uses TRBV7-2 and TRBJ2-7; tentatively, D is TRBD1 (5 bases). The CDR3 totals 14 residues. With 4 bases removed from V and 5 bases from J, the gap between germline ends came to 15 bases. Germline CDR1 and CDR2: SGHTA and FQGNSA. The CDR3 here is CASSWATGVNEQYF. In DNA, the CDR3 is TGTGCCAGCAGCTGGGCTACAGGAGTTAACGAGCAGTACTTC.

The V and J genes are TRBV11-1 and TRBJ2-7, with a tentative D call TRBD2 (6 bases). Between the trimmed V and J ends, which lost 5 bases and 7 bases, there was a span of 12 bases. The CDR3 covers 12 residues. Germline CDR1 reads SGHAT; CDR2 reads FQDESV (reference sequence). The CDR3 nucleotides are TGTGCCAGCAGCCAAGCCCGGGGGGAGCAGTACTTC. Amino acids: CASSQARGEQYF.

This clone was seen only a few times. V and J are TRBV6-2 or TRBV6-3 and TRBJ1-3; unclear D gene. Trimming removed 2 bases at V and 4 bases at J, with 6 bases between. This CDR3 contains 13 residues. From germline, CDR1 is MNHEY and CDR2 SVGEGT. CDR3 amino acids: CASSYTTGNTIYF. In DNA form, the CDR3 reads TGTGCCAGCAGTTACACGACAGGAAACACCATATATTTT.

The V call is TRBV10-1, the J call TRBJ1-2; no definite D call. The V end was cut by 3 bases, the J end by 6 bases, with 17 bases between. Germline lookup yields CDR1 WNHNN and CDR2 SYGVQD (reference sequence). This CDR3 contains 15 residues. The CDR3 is CASSDPEENQHGYTF. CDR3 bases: TGCGCCAGCAGTGACCCGGAGGAGAATCAACATGGCTACACCTTC.

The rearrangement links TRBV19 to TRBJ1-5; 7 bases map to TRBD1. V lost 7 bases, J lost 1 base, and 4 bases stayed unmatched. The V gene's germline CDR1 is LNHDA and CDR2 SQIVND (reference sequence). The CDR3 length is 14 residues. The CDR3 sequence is CASKEGASNQPQHF. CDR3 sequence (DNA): TGTGCCAGTAAGGAGGGGGCGAGCAATCAGCCCCAGCATTTT.

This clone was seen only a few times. DNA of the CDR3: TGTGCCAGCAGCTTGACCCAGGGGGCCCGTGGCTACACCTTC. It encodes CASSLTQGARGYTF. The chain uses TRBV5-4 and TRBJ1-2; 8 bases agree with TRBD1. The V gene end was trimmed by 1 base and the J gene end by 7 bases; junction bases not matched to a gene: 6. Germline-derived CDR1 and CDR2 are SGHNT and YYREEE (reference sequence). The CDR3 consists of 14 residues.

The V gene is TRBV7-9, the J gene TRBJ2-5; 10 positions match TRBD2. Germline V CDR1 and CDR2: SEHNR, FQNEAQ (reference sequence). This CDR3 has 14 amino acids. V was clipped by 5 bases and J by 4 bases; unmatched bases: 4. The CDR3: CASSAPSGGETQYF. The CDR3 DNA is TGTGCCAGCAGCGCCCCTAGCGGGGGAGAGACCCAGTACTTC.

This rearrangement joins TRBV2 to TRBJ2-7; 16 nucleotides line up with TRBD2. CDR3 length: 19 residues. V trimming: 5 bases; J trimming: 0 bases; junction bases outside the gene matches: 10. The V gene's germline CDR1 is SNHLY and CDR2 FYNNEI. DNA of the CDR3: TGTGCCAGCAGTTTCACCCCGGGACTAGCGGGAGGGTTCTCCTACGAGCAGTACTTC. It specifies CASSFTPGLAGGFSYEQYF.

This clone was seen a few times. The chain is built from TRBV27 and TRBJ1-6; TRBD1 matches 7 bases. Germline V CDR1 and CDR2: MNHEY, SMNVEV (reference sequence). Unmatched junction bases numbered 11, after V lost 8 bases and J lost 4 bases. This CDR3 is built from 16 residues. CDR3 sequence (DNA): TGTGCCAGCGGCCGAGGACAGGAAACTTATAATTCACCCCTCCACTTT. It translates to CASGRGQETYNSPLHF.

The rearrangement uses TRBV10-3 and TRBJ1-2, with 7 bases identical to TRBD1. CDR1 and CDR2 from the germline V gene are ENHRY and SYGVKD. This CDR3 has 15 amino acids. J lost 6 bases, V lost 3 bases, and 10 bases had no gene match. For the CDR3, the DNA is TGTGCCATCAGTGAATCGATGACAGGGCAGGATGGCTACACCTTC. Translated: CAISESMTGQDGYTF.

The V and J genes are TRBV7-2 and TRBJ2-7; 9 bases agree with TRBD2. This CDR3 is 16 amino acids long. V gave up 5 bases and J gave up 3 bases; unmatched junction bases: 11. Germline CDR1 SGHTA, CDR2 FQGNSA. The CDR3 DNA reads TGTGCCAGCAGCCCAGGGGGAGCGGGGGGAATCTACGAGCAGTACTTC. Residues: CASSPGGAGGIYEQYF.

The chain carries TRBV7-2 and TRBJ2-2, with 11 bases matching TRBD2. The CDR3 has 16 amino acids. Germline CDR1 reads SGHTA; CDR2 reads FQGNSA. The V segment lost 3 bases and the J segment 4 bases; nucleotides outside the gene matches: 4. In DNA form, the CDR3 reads TGTGCCAGCAGCTTCCGCGGGACTAGCGGCACCGGGGAGCTGTTTTTT. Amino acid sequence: CASSFRGTSGTGELFF.

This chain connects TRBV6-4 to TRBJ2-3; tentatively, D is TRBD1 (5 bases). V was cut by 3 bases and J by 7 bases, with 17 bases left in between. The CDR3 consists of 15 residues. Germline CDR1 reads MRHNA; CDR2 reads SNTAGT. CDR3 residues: CASSETSDSRYTQYF. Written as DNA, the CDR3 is TGTGCCAGCAGTGAAACCTCAGACAGTCGCTATACGCAGTATTTT.

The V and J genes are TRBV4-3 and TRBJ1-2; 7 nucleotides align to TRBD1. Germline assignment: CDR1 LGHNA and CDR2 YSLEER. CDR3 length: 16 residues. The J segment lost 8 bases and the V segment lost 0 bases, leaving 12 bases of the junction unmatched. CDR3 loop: CASSQDQPGGYGGYTF. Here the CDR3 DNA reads TGCGCCAGCAGCCAAGATCAGCCAGGGGGGTACGGGGGCTACACCTTC.

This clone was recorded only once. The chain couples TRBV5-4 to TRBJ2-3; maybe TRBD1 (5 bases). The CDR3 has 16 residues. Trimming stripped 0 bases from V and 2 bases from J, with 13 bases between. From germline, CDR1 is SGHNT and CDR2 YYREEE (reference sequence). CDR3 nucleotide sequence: TGTGCCAGCAGCTTGGCGATGATCGGACACACAGATACGCAGTATTTT. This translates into CASSLAMIGHTDTQYF.

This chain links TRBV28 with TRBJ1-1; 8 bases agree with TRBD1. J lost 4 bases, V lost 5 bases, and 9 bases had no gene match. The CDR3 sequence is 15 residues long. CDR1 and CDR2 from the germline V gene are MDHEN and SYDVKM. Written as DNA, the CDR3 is TGTGCCAGCAGTGTTCGCGGACAGGGCCTCACTGAAGCTTTCTTT. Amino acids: CASSVRGQGLTEAFF. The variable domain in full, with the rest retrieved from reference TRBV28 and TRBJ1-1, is DVKVTQSSRYLVKRTGEKVFLECVQDMDHENMFWYRQDPGLGLRLIYFSYDVKMKEKGDIPEGYSVSREKKERFSLILESASTNQTSMYLCASSVRGQGLTEAFFGQGTRLTVV.

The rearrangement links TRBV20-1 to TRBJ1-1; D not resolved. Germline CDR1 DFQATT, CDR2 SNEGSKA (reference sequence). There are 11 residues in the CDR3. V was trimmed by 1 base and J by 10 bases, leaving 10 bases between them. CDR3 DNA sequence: TGCAGTGCTAGAGCCCAGGCGCGAGCTTTCTTT. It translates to CSARAQARAFF.

The CDR3 nucleotides read TGTGCCACCAGCAGAGGCGCTCTAGAAGTAACAGATACGCAGTATTTT. This translates into CATSRGALEVTDTQYF. J is TRBJ2-3 and V is TRBV15, with D unclear. Trimming removed 1 base from V and 3 bases from J, with 14 bases in between. Germline values: CDR1 LNHNV, CDR2 YYDKDF (reference sequence). This CDR3 spans 16 amino acids.

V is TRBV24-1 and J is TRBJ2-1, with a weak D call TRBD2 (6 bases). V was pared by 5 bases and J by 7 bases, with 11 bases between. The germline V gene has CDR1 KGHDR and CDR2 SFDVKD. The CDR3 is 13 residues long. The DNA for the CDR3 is TGTGCCACCAGTGTGGGGGGTTCGAATGAGCAGTTCTTC. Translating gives CATSVGGSNEQFF.

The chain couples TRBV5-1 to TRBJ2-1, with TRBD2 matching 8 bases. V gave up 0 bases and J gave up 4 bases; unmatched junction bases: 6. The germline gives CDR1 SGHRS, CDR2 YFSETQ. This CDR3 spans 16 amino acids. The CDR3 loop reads CASSLAPSGGYNEQFF. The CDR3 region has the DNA TGCGCCAGCAGCTTGGCCCCCAGCGGGGGTTACAATGAGCAGTTCTTC.

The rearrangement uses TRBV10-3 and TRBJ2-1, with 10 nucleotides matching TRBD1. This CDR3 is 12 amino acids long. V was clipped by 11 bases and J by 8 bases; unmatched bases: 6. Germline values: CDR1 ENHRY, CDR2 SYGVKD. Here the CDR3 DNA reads TGTGCCTTGGGACAGGGGATGGATGAGCAGTTCTTC. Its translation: CALGQGMDEQFF.

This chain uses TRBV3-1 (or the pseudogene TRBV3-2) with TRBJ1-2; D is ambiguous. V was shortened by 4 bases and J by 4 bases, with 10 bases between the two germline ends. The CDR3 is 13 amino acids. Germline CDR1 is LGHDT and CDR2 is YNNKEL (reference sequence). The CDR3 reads CASSLESSYGYTF. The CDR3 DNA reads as TGTGCCAGCAGCCTAGAGTCCAGCTATGGCTACACCTTC.

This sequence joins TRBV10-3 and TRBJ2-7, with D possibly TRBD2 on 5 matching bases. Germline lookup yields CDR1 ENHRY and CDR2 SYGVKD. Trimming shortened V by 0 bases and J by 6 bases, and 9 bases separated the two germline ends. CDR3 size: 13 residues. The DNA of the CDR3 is TGTGCCATCAGTGAGTCTCTAGCCTCCGAGCAGTACTTC. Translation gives CAISESLASEQYF.

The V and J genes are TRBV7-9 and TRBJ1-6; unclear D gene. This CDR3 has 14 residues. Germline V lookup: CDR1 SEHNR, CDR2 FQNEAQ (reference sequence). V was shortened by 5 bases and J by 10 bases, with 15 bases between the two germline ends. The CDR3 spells CASSPRIGESPLHF. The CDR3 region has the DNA TGTGCCAGCAGCCCAAGAATCGGGGAATCACCCCTCCACTTT.

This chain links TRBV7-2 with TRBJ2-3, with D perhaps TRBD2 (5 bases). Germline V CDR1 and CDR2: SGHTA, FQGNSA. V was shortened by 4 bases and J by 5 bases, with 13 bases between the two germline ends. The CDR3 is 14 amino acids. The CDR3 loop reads CASSWTQLLDTQYF. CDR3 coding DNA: TGTGCCAGCAGCTGGACTCAACTATTAGATACGCAGTATTTT.

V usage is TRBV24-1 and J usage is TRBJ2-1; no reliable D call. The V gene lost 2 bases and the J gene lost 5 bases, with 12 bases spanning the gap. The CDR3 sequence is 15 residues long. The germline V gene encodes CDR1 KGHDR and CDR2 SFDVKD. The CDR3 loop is CATSDSLLQDNEQFF. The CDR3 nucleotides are TGTGCCACCAGTGATTCCCTACTTCAGGACAATGAGCAGTTCTTC.

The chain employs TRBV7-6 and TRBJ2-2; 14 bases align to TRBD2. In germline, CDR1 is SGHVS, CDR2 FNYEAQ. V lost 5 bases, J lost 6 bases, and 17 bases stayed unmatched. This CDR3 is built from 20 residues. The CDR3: CASSRHKGTSGSRVSGELFF. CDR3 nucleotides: TGTGCCAGCAGCCGTCATAAGGGGACTAGCGGGAGTAGGGTGTCCGGGGAGCTGTTTTTT.

The CDR3 DNA reads as TGTGCCAGCAGCTCATTTTGGGGGGAGGAGGAGACCCAGTACTTC. This codes for CASSSFWGEEETQYF. The rearrangement links TRBV11-2 to TRBJ2-5; tentatively, D is TRBD2 (6 bases). This CDR3 spans 15 amino acids. Trimming stripped 4 bases from V and 5 bases from J, with 17 bases between. Germline V gene sequence: CDR1 SGHAT, CDR2 FQNNGV.

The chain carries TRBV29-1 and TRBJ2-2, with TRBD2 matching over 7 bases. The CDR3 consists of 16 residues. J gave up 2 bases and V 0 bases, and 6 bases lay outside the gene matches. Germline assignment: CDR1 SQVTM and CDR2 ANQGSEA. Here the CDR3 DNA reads TGCAGCGTTGAAGATATCGGCGGGAGTAACACCGGGGAGCTGTTTTTT. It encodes CSVEDIGGSNTGELFF.